These 2 T cell receptor beta chains came from one sample sequenced in a study of neurological immune-mediated disorders. TCRdb used MiXCR to reprocess the 5' RACE reads, holding one entry per CDR3 protein. The sample holds about 27,000 distinct CDR3 sequences, approximately 3.2% seen once. Sequenced: PBMCs. The receptors come from a woman younger than 45 with multiple sclerosis.

This clonotype was seen repeatedly, ten times or more. J is TRBJ1-6 and V is TRBV6-5; D not certain. CDR3 length equals 11 residues. Trimming shortened V by 8 bases and J by 10 bases, and 9 bases separated the two germline ends. Per the germline V gene, CDR1 is MNHEY and CDR2 is SVGAGI. This chain's CDR3 is CASGTVSPLHF. Here the CDR3 DNA reads TGTGCCAGCGGTACGGTCTCACCCCTCCACTTT.

This clonotype was recorded at least ten times. The gene calls are TRBV20-1 and TRBJ2-4; TRBD2 agrees at 8 bases. The V gene end was trimmed by 3 bases and the J gene end by 0 bases; junction bases not matched to a gene: 4. CDR1 and CDR2 from the germline V gene are DFQATT and SNEGSKA (reference sequence). The length of the CDR3 is 15 residues. The CDR3 region is CSARERGRAKNIQYF. CDR3 nucleotides: TGCAGTGCTAGGGAGCGGGGGAGAGCCAAAAACATTCAGTACTTC.